This T cell receptor beta chain comes out of a study of vaccination and CD4 T cells after COVID-19. Study summary: Stimulation used overlapping spike peptides from SARS-CoV-2, HCoV-NL63, HCoV-OC43 and HCoV-229E.

As concerns this clonotype: Its antigen is unknown.

The treatment: roughly nine-day PBMC culture with coronavirus spike peptide pools or control peptides (ViraFEST assay). There are 13 residues in the CDR3. The germline gives CDR1 SNHLY, CDR2 FYNNEI. The ends were cut back, 6 bases at V and 1 base at J, with 4 bases in the middle. An Oncomine TCR Beta short-read assay was used to sequence the DNA from cultured CD4+ T cells. Using its own MiXCR run on the PCR reads, TCRdb lists one record per CDR3 protein. The sample lists over 11,000 distinct CDR3 sequences; approximately 25% were seen once. The gene calls are TRBV2 and TRBJ2-6; D is unresolved. The sequences come from CD4+ T cells from blood, cultured in vitro, collected after SARS-CoV-2 vaccination. The receptor's source is a human donor who had recovered from COVID-19. The CDR3 DNA reads TGTGCCAGCAGGACGTCTGGGGCCAACGTCCTGACTTTC. It encodes CASRTSGANVLTF.